These T cell receptor beta chains were read from a single sample in a study of cytomegalovirus exposure and HLA in healthy donors. TCRdb's table, derived via immunoSEQ multiplex PCR, lists solely in-frame clones and lacks some. The table has around 150,000 clones, approximately 80% seen once. The source material was PBMCs. All receptors come from a woman in her forties in good health and CMV-seropositive. CDR3s include the opening cysteine and the closing phenylalanine or tryptophan. D genes are given only for firm matches. Clone size is shown for a subset of rows, as once, few, many or a class of expanded clone.

V,J,D,size,DNA,CDR3
TRBV5-1,TRBJ2-2,NA,NA,TGCGCCAGCTCGAACAGGGAAGGGACCGGGGAGCTGTTTTTT,CASSNREGTGELFF
TRBV25-1,TRBJ2-7,NA,NA,TGTGCCAGCAGTGGAACTTTAGCGAGCTCCTACGAGCAGTACTTC,CASSGTLASSYEQYF
TRBV19,TRBJ1-1,NA,NA,TGTGCCAGTACGGTAAAGTGGGGGCCTATCCCTGAAGCTTTCTTT,CASTVKWGPIPEAFF
TRBV6-6,TRBJ2-3,NA,NA,TGTGCCAGCAGTTCGGGTGCGGGTACTAAGGATACGCAGTATTTT,CASSSGAGTKDTQYF
TRBV5-6,TRBJ2-5,TRBD2,once,TGTGCCAGCAGCCGCCTGGGACTAGCGGGGGCGGAGACCCAGTACTTC,CASSRLGLAGAETQYF
TRBV7-6,TRBJ1-5,TRBD1,once,TGTGCCAGCAGCTTAGTATCCAGGGGACAGGGCGGTCAGCCCCAGCATTTT,CASSLVSRGQGGQPQHF
TRBV7-2,TRBJ2-2,TRBD2,few,TGTGCCAGCAGCTTACTAGCGGGAGTGGGAAACACCGGGGAGCTGTTTTTT,CASSLLAGVGNTGELFF
TRBV4-2,TRBJ2-3,TRBD2,NA,TGTGCCAGCAGCCTTCGGACTAGCGGGGAGCTCACAGATACGCAGTATTTT,CASSLRTSGELTDTQYF
TRBV5-1,TRBJ2-7,NA,once,TGCGCCAGCAGCCGTGCCTACGAGCAGTACTTC,CASSRAYEQYF
TRBV11-2,TRBJ1-1,NA,NA,TGTGCCAGCAGCTCCCGACACGAAGCTTTCTTT,CASSSRHEAFF
TRBV7-2,TRBJ2-7,TRBD2,NA,TGTGCCAGCAGCTCCCGGACTAGCGGGAGTCGAGAGCAGTACTTC,CASSSRTSGSREQYF
TRBV7-8,TRBJ1-2,NA,NA,TGTGCCAGCAGCTTAGCGGTACCTAATAACTATGGCTACACCTTC,CASSLAVPNNYGYTF
TRBV5-4,TRBJ2-3,NA,NA,TGTGCCAGCAGCTTGGCGCAGCGAGGCACAGATACGCAGTATTTT,CASSLAQRGTDTQYF
TRBV4-3,TRBJ2-7,TRBD2,NA,TGCGCCAGCAGCCCCCCCGGAGGGACTAGCGCCTCCTACGAGCAGTACTTC,CASSPPGGTSASYEQYF
TRBV27,TRBJ2-2,NA,NA,TGTGCCAGCAGACCGAGGAGGGGGCCCACCGGGGAGCTGTTTTTT,CASRPRRGPTGELFF
TRBV2,TRBJ1-5,NA,NA,TGTGCCAGCAGATTTGACAGCACTAATCAGCCCCAGCATTTT,CASRFDSTNQPQHF
TRBV2,TRBJ2-7,NA,NA,TGTGCCAGCAGAGAGAATCGACAGGTCTCCTACGAGCAGTACTTC,CASRENRQVSYEQYF
TRBV28,TRBJ1-2,TRBD1,NA,TGTGCCAGCAGTCTAGACAGGGACGGCTACACCTTC,CASSLDRDGYTF
TRBV18,TRBJ1-1,TRBD1,NA,TGTGCCAGCTCACTAACTTCTCCGGGACAGGGTGAGAACACTGAAGCTTTCTTT,CASSLTSPGQGENTEAFF
TRBV6-5,TRBJ1-6,NA,NA,TGTGCCAGCAGCTCGTCCGGCTCCTATAATTCACCCCTCCACTTT,CASSSSGSYNSPLHF
TRBV6-6,TRBJ2-2,TRBD2,once,TGTGCCAGCAGCCGGTCTAGCGGCCTAGACACCGGGGAGCTGTTTTTT,CASSRSSGLDTGELFF
TRBV11-3,TRBJ1-1,TRBD1,NA,TGTGCCAGCAGCGCCGGGACAGGATACGGAAACACTGAAGCTTTCTTT,CASSAGTGYGNTEAFF
TRBV7-2,TRBJ2-1,TRBD2,once,TGTGCCAGCAGCAAAACTAGCGGGAAGTACAATGAGCAGTTCTTC,CASSKTSGKYNEQFF
TRBV29-1,TRBJ2-7,NA,NA,TGCAGCGTTTGGGGGCCTGGCGAGCAGTACTTC,CSVWGPGEQYF
TRBV25-1,TRBJ2-7,TRBD1,once,TGTGCCAGCAGTGATGAGGGGGCCCTAACCTACGAGCAGTACTTC,CASSDEGALTYEQYF
TRBV6-5,TRBJ2-2,TRBD1,many,TGTGCCAGCAGTGGGACAGGGGGAAGCGGGGAGCTGTTTTTT,CASSGTGGSGELFF
TRBV7-2,TRBJ2-3,TRBD1,NA,TGTGCCAGCACCCCGGACAGGGTGGCAGATACGCAGTATTTT,CASTPDRVADTQYF
TRBV27,TRBJ1-2,TRBD1,NA,TGTGCCAGCAGTCCAACGACGGGGGACAGGGAATCGTCCGGCTACACCTTC,CASSPTTGDRESSGYTF
TRBV28,TRBJ2-7,TRBD1,few,TGTGCCAGCCTCTTTCCGGGACAGGGGCTCGGGGAGCAGTACTTC,CASLFPGQGLGEQYF
TRBV7-9,TRBJ1-5,TRBD1,NA,TGTGCCAGCAGCTTGGGGACAGCTGGCAATCAGCCCCAGCATTTT,CASSLGTAGNQPQHF
TRBV4-3,TRBJ2-5,NA,NA,TGCGCCAGCAGCCAAGATCTGGGGGCCCAAGAGACCCAGTACTTC,CASSQDLGAQETQYF
TRBV7-9,TRBJ1-1,TRBD1,NA,TGTGCCAGCAGCTTAGAACCGGGACAGGGGGGGTTCGACGCTTTCTTT,CASSLEPGQGGFDAFF
TRBV27,TRBJ1-6,NA,few,TGTGCCAGCAGTTTTGATTCCCGACAGAGAAATCCCCTCCACTTT,CASSFDSRQRNPLHF
TRBV13,TRBJ2-1,TRBD2,few,TGTGCCAGCGCGAGGACTAGCGACCACAATGAGCAGTTCTTC,CASARTSDHNEQFF
TRBV5-4,TRBJ2-6,NA,once,TGTGCCAGCAGCTTGGCGGGAAGCTCTGGGGCCAACGTCCTGACTTTC,CASSLAGSSGANVLTF
TRBV10-3,TRBJ2-3,NA,NA,TGTGCCTCAAAGGGGGAGTCAGATACGCAGTATTTT,CASKGESDTQYF
TRBV30,TRBJ2-5,NA,NA,TGTGCCTGGAGTACGGGGTACCAAGAGACCCAGTACTTC,CAWSTGYQETQYF
TRBV2,TRBJ2-5,NA,NA,TGTGCCAGCAGTGGGGGGCGGTCCCGGGAGACCCAGTACTTC,CASSGGRSRETQYF
TRBV2,TRBJ2-1,NA,NA,TGTGCCAGCAGTGAGATACTTCAGGGGAGGCAGTTCTTC,CASSEILQGRQFF
TRBV12-5,TRBJ1-1,TRBD1,NA,TGTGCTAGTGGTTTGGGGACAGGGACCACTGAAGCTTTCTTT,CASGLGTGTTEAFF
TRBV20-1,TRBJ1-2,NA,NA,TGCAGTGTCGAGCGGGGAGGTGGCTACACCTTC,CSVERGGGYTF
TRBV19,TRBJ2-7,TRBD1,NA,TGTGCCAGTAGTTCGGACAGGGATACCTACGAGCAGTACTTC,CASSSDRDTYEQYF
TRBV7-2,TRBJ2-5,TRBD2,NA,TGTGCCAGCAGCCTCACAGGAGCGGGGGACCCTGGGACCCAGTACTTC,CASSLTGAGDPGTQYF
TRBV5-1,TRBJ2-1,TRBD2,NA,TGCGCCAGCAGCGGGGGACTAGAGCAGTTCTTC,CASSGGLEQFF
TRBV5-5,TRBJ2-7,NA,few,TGTGCCAGCAGCTTGAACAGGGCACCCTACGAGCAGTACTTC,CASSLNRAPYEQYF
TRBV7-2,TRBJ2-7,NA,NA,TGTGCCAGCAGCGCCTTTTCCCAGAACTACGAGCAGTACTTC,CASSAFSQNYEQYF
TRBV28,TRBJ1-2,TRBD1,NA,TGTGCCAGCGGACAGGGACATGGCTACACCTTC,CASGQGHGYTF
TRBV7-2,TRBJ1-5,TRBD1,few,TGTGCCAGCAGCTTCCGGGACAGGGATCAGCCCCAGCATTTT,CASSFRDRDQPQHF
TRBV5-1,TRBJ1-1,NA,NA,TGCGCCAGCAGCGTTCAGGGTGGGGTCACTGAAGCTTTCTTT,CASSVQGGVTEAFF
TRBV4-3,TRBJ2-2,NA,once,TGCGCCAGCAGCCAAAAGGGGGCGAACACCGGGGAGCTGTTTTTT,CASSQKGANTGELFF
TRBV9,TRBJ2-3,TRBD2,NA,TGTGCCAGCAGCGTAGTAGCGGGGGGGCCTAAGGCGCAGTATTTT,CASSVVAGGPKAQYF
TRBV5-5,TRBJ2-7,TRBD1,NA,TGTGCCAGCAGCTCCGACGACAGGGTGTACGAGCAGTACTTC,CASSSDDRVYEQYF
TRBV28,TRBJ1-1,NA,NA,TGTGCCAGCAATCCAGACAGTTACACTGAAGCTTTCTTT,CASNPDSYTEAFF